The clone carrying this TCR beta chain turned up a few times. Its antigen remains unknown. This entry belongs to a study of blood T cells in healthy people across ages. The authors isolated at least 6.5 million PBMCs per sample. Alongside a J-beta primer mix, a sample-barcoded 5' primer served in a second PCR lasting about 6 to 11 cycles. TCRdb used MiXCR to reprocess the 5' RACE reads, holding one entry per CDR3 protein. The table shows fewer than 800,000 distinct CDR3 sequences, with 20% to 30% occurring only once. Study findings and constraints: Diversity of TCR beta per million T cells declined in a roughly linear way with age. Long-lived donors had more naive CD4+ cells and higher diversity than aged donors.

CDR3 length: 12 residues. The germline V and J ends were trimmed by 7 bases and 3 bases, with 10 bases remaining between them. CDR1 MNHEY and CDR2 SVGAGI come from the germline V gene. These data were also reused for a study on T cells of mothers and their children. Per that study: Across the analysis, no persistent microchimeric T cell clones were detected.

This clonotype originated in a boy younger than 18 in good health. The sequenced sample consisted of blood. The chain joins TRBV6-5 to TRBJ2-7; D remains unclear. The CDR3 reads CASTNYRYEQYF. The CDR3 bases are TGTGCCAGCACCAACTATCGCTACGAGCAGTACTTC.